The T cell receptor (beta chain) under discussion was sequenced for a study of hypomethylating agent response in myelodysplastic syndrome. Study information: Response meant complete response or hematologic improvement; all other patients were non-responders. General observations from the study: Shared GLIPH2 clusters possibly recognizing novel MDS antigens remain unconfirmed.

Repertoires were generated with immunoSEQ multiplex PCR, while TCRdb's copy carries only in-frame clones and drops some. The table has about 7,200 clones, roughly 86% seen once. With respect to this clone: Its specificity is unknown.

This CDR3 region has 14 residues. The V gene's germline CDR1 is SGHVS and CDR2 FNYEAQ. The V gene lost 1 base and the J gene lost 8 bases, with 12 bases spanning the gap. The rearrangement joins TRBV7-6 to TRBJ2-1; maybe TRBD2 (5 bases). This receptor was taken from a human donor with myelodysplastic syndrome. This material consisted of bone marrow, taken before or after starting hypomethylating agent treatment for myelodysplastic syndrome (not recorded which). The CDR3 sequence is CASSLGPLRDEQFF. The DNA for the CDR3 is TGTGCCAGCAGCTTAGGGCCTCTGAGGGATGAGCAGTTCTTC.